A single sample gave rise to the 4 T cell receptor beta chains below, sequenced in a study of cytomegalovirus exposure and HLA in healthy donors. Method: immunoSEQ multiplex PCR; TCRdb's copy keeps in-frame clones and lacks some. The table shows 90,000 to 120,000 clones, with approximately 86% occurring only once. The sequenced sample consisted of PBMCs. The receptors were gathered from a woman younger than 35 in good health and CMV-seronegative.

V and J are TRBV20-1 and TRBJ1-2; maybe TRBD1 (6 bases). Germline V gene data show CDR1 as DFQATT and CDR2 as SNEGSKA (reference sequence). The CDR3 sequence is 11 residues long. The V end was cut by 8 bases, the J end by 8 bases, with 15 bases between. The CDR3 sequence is CSPWGGQGYTF. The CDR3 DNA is TGCAGTCCCTGGGGGGGGCAGGGCTACACCTTC.

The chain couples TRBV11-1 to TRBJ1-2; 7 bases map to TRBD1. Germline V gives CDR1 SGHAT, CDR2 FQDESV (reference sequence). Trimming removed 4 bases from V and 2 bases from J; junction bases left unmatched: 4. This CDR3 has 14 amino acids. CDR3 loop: CASSSRDSNYGYTF. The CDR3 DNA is TGTGCCAGCAGCTCAAGGGACAGCAACTATGGCTACACCTTC.

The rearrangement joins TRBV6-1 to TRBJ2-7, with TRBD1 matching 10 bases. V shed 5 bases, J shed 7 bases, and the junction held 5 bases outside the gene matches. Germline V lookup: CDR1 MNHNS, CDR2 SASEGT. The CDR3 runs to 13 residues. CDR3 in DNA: TGTGCCAGCAGTCGCGACAGGGGGCTTGAGCAGTACTTC. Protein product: CASSRDRGLEQYF.

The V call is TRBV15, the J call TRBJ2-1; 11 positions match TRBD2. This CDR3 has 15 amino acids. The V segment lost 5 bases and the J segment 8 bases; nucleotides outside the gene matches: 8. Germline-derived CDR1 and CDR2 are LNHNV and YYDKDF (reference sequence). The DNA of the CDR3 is TGTGCCACCAGCCATAGCGGGGGGGCCTCAGATGAGCAGTTCTTC. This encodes CATSHSGGASDEQFF.